The TCR beta chain described here comes from a study of control samples from healthy donors and cancer patients. The CDR3 is 15 amino acids. CDR1 and CDR2 from the germline V gene are SGHRS and YFSETQ. V lost 4 bases, J lost 2 bases, and 1 base stayed unmatched. Generated by immunoSEQ multiplex PCR, the TCRdb table keeps only in-frame clones and is missing some. This table has approximately 150,000 clones, 85% to 90% appearing once. This TCR was sampled from a man between 45 and 60 years old with head and neck cancer. The V gene is TRBV5-1, the J gene TRBJ2-1, with TRBD2 matching over 12 bases. The sample consisted of PBMCs. DNA of the CDR3: TGCGCCAGCAGCCGGACTAGCGGGGCCTACAATGAGCAGTTCTTC. It codes for CASSRTSGAYNEQFF.